The 5 T cell receptor beta chains reported below all come from one sample, sequenced in a study of shared clonotypes between healthy human individuals. Sequencing was performed with immunoSEQ multiplex PCR; in TCRdb, only in-frame clones are kept and a portion is missing. The profile shows around 1 million clones, less than 85% of them singletons. The sample consisted of memory CD4+ T cells sorted from blood. Specified subset: CD45RA-negative fraction. All receptors derive from a man between 18 and 35 years old in good health.

V gene TRBV2 combines with J gene TRBJ2-5; perhaps TRBD2 as D (6 bases). Germline lookup yields CDR1 SNHLY and CDR2 FYNNEI. This CDR3 spans 12 amino acids. With 11 bases removed from V and 5 bases from J, the gap between germline ends came to 15 bases. This CDR3 is CAGTEGRETQYF. The CDR3 bases are TGTGCCGGGACGGAGGGTCGGGAGACCCAGTACTTC.

The gene calls are TRBV6-6 and TRBJ1-2, with 9 bases aligning to TRBD1. The CDR3 extends over 16 amino acids. Germline-derived CDR1 and CDR2 are MNHNY and SVGAGI (reference sequence). The V segment lost 3 bases and the J segment 8 bases; nucleotides outside the gene matches: 13. The CDR3 coding sequence is TGTGCCAGCAGTTATGTGCTTGGACAGGGGATTAGAGGCTACACCTTC. Translating gives CASSYVLGQGIRGYTF.

The V call is TRBV30, the J call TRBJ2-5, with a possible D match to TRBD1 (6 bases). Germline assignment: CDR1 GTSNPN and CDR2 SVGIG (reference sequence). The germline V and J ends were trimmed by 5 bases and 5 bases, with 15 bases remaining between them. This CDR3 is 13 amino acids long. The CDR3 loop reads CAWAGGLGETQYF. The CDR3 nucleotides are TGTGCCTGGGCTGGGGGCCTCGGCGAGACCCAGTACTTC. The whole variable domain, remainder taken from reference TRBV30 and TRBJ2-5, is SQTIHQWPATLVQPVGSPLSLECTVEGTSNPNLYWYRQAAGRGLQLLFYSVGIGQISSEVPQNLSASRPQDRQFILSSKKLLLSDSGFYLCAWAGGLGETQYFGPGTRLLVL.

The V and J genes are TRBV10-3 and TRBJ2-7; TRBD1 is a possible D gene (6 bases). The germline V and J ends were trimmed by 3 bases and 4 bases, with 16 bases remaining between them. Germline assignment: CDR1 ENHRY and CDR2 SYGVKD. CDR3 length equals 15 residues. In DNA form, the CDR3 reads TGTGCCATCAGTGAACGCCCGGGACACGAGTACGAGCAGTACTTC. This sequence encodes CAISERPGHEYEQYF.

This clone was recorded only once. The chain employs TRBV28 and TRBJ2-3, with 8 bases that match TRBD2. The CDR3 is 14 amino acids. V shed 5 bases and J 3 bases; nucleotides not matched to a gene: 4. Germline values: CDR1 MDHEN, CDR2 SYDVKM. CDR3 amino acids: CASSPAGGTDTQYF. Here the CDR3 DNA reads TGTGCCAGCAGTCCCGCGGGGGGTACAGATACGCAGTATTTT.